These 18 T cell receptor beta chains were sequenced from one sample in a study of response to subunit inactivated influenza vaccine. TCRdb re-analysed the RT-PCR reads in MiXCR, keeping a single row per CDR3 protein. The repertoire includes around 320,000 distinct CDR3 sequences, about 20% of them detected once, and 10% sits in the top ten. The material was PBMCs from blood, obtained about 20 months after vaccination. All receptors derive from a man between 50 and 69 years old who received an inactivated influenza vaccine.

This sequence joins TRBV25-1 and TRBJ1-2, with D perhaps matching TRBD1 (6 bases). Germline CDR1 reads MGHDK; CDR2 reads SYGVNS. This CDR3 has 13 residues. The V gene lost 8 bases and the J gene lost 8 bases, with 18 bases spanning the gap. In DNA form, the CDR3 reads TGTGCCAGCCGGGACTTCAAGGGGGGAGGCTACACCTTC. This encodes CASRDFKGGGYTF.

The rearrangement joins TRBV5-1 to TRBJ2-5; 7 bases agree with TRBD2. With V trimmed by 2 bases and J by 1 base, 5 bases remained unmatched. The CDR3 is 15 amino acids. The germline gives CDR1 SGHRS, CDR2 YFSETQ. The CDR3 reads CASSFGGVTQETQYF. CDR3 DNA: TGCGCCAGCAGCTTTGGGGGGGTCACCCAAGAGACCCAGTACTTC.

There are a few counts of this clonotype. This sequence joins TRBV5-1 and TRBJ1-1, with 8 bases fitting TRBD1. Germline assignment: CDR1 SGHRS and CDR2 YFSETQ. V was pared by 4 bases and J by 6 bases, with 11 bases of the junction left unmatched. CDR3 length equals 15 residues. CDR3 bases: TGCGCCAGCAGCACGACCCCAGGGGGCGGCCCTGAAGCTTTCTTT. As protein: CASSTTPGGGPEAFF.

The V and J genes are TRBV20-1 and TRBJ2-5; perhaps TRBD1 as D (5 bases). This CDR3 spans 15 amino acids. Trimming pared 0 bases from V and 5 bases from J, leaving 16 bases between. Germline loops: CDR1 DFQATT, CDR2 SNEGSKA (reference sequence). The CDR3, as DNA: TGCAGTGCTAGAGATCTCGACAGACCTGGGGAGACCCAGTACTTC. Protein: CSARDLDRPGETQYF.

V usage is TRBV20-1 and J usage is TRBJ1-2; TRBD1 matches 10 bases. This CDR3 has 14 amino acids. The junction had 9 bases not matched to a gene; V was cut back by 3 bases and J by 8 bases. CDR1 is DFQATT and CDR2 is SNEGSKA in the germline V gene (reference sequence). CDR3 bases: TGCAGTGCTAGTGCGTGGGACAGGGGTGAGGGCTACACCTTC. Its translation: CSASAWDRGEGYTF.

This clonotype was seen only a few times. The CDR3 is CASSSDSPDTQYF. In DNA form, the CDR3 reads TGTGCCAGCAGCTCGGACAGCCCAGATACGCAGTATTTT. This chain links TRBV28 with TRBJ2-3, with D maybe TRBD1 (6 bases). Germline loops: CDR1 MDHEN, CDR2 SYDVKM. The CDR3 covers 13 residues. The V end was cut by 6 bases, the J end by 4 bases, with 11 bases between.

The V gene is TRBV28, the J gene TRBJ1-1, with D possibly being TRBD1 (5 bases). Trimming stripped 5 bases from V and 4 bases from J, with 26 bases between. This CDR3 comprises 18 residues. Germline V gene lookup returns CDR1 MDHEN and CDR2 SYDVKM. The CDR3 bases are TGTGCCAGCAGTACAATATGGGGCTTGTGGGGGAGAGGCACTGAAGCTTTCTTT. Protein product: CASSTIWGLWGRGTEAFF.

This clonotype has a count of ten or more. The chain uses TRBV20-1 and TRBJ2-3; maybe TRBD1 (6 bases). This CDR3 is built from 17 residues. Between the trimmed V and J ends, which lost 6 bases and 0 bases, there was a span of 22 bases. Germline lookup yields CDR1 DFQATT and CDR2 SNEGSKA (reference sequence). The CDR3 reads CSATPALGHHSTDTQYF. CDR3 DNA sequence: TGCAGTGCGACCCCCGCCCTGGGACACCATAGCACAGATACGCAGTATTTT.

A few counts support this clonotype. The CDR3 nucleotides read TGTGCCAGCAGTCCATTACTAGCGGGATACCTATACAATGAGCAGTTCTTC. It encodes CASSPLLAGYLYNEQFF. The gene calls are TRBV28 and TRBJ2-1, with 10 positions matching TRBD2. V shed 5 bases, J shed 4 bases, and the junction held 11 bases outside the gene matches. The CDR3 consists of 17 residues. The germline gives CDR1 MDHEN, CDR2 SYDVKM.

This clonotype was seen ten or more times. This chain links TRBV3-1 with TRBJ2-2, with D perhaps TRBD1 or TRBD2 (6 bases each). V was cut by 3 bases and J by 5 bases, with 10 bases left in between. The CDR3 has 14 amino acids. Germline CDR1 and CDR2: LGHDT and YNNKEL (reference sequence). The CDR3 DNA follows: TGTGCCAGCAGCCATAGAGGGGGGACCGGGGAGCTGTTTTTT. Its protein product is CASSHRGGTGELFF.

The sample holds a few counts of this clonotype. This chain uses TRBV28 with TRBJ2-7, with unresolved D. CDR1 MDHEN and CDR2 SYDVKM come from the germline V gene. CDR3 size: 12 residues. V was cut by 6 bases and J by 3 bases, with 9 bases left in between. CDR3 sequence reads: CASRRQDYEQYF. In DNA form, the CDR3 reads TGTGCCAGCAGACGGCAGGACTACGAGCAGTACTTC.

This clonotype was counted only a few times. CDR3 DNA sequence: TGTGCCAGCAGCCCCCGACTAGGCGGCACAGATACGCAGTATTTT. Amino acids: CASSPRLGGTDTQYF. The chain links TRBV3-1 to TRBJ2-3, with a possible D match to TRBD2 (6 bases). Trimming shortened V by 4 bases and J by 1 base, and 12 bases separated the two germline ends. Germline-derived CDR1 and CDR2 are LGHDT and YNNKEL (reference sequence). This CDR3 has 15 residues.

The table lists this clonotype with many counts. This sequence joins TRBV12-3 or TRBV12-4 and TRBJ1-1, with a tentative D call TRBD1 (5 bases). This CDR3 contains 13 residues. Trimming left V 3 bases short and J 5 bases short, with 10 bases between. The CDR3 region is CASSFTGGTEAFF. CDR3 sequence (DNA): TGTGCCAGCAGTTTCACCGGGGGAACTGAAGCTTTCTTT.

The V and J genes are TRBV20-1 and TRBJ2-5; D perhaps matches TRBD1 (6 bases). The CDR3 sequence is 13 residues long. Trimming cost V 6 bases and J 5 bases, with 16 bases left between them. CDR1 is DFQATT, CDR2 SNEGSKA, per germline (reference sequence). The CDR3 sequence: CSAAGQPEETQYF. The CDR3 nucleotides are TGCAGTGCCGCCGGACAGCCTGAGGAGACCCAGTACTTC.

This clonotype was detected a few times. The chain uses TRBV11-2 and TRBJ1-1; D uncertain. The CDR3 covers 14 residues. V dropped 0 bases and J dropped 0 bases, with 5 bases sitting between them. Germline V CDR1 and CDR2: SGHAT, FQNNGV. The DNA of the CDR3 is TGTGCCAGCAGCTTAGAATCGATGAACACTGAAGCTTTCTTT. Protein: CASSLESMNTEAFF.

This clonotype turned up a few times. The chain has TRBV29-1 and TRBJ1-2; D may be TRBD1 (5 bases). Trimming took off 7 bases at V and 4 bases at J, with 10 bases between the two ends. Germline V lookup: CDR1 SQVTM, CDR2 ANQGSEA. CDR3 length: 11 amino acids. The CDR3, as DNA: TGCAGCGCAGACAGCGGCTATGGCTACACCTTC. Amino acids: CSADSGYGYTF.

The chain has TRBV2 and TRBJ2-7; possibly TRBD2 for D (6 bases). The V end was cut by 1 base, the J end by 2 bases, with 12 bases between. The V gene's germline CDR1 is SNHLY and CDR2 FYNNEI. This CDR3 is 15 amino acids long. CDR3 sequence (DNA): TGTGCCAGCAGTGAAGTCGGGCGGGGCGCCTACGAGCAGTACTTC. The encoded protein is CASSEVGRGAYEQYF.

CDR3 coding DNA: TGCAGTGCTAGCTCGTGGGGGGAAAATGAGCAGTTCTTC. It encodes CSASSWGENEQFF. The chain uses TRBV20-1 and TRBJ2-1; D is perhaps TRBD2 (6 bases). Trimming took 3 bases from V and 7 from J, leaving 13 bases between them. This CDR3 contains 13 residues. Germline V gene sequence: CDR1 DFQATT, CDR2 SNEGSKA (reference sequence).